This TCR beta chain was recovered during a study of blood T cells in healthy people across ages. The ends were cut back, 1 base at V and 0 bases at J, with 7 bases in the middle. Germline lookup yields CDR1 MNHNY and CDR2 SVGAGI (reference sequence). The CDR3 has 14 amino acids. Then a second PCR, running roughly 6 to 12 cycles, was carried out with a sample-barcoded 5' primer and a J-beta primer mix. One entry per CDR3 protein results from TCRdb running MiXCR on the 5' RACE reads. The sample yields roughly 800,000 distinct CDR3 sequences, about 34% seen once. There are many counts of this clonotype. The TCR sequence derives from a man between 18 and 29 years old in good health. The sample comprised blood. V gene TRBV6-6 combines with J gene TRBJ2-7, with unresolved D. The CDR3 bases are TGTGCCAGCAGTTACTGGCAGCTCTCCTACGAGCAGTACTTC. Translating gives CASSYWQLSYEQYF.